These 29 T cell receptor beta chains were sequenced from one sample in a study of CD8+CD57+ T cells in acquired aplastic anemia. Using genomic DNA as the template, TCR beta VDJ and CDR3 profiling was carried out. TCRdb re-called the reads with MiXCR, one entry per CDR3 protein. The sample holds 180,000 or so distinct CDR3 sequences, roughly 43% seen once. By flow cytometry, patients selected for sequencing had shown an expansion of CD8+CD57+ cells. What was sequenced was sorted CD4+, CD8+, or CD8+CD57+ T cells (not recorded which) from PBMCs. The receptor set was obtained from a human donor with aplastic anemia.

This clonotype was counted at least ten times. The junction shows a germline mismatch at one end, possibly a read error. The CDR3 is CSVEGQGVGGYIF. CDR3 coding DNA: TGCAGCGTTGAAGGGCAGGGGGTTGGTGGCTACATCTTC. The chain recombines TRBV29-1 with TRBJ1-2, with 7 bases matching TRBD1. CDR3 length: 13 residues. CDR1 and CDR2 from the germline V gene are SQVTM and ANQGSEA.

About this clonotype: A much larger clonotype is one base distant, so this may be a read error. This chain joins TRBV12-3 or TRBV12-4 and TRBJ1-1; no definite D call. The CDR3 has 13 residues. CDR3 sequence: CASGFVLNTEAFF. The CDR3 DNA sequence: TGTGCCAGCGGTTTTGTCCTGAACACTGAAGCTTTCTTT.

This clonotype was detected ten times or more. CDR3 coding DNA: TGTGCCACCAGCAGACAGAGCAATCAGCCCCAGCATTTT. Translation: CATSRQSNQPQHF. This sequence joins TRBV15 and TRBJ1-5, with no clear D. Trimming left V 2 bases short and J 1 base short, with 3 bases between. CDR1 LNHNV and CDR2 YYDKDF come from the germline V gene (reference sequence). The CDR3 loop spans 13 amino acids.

The CDR3 is CASSQYVVGGYTF. CDR3 sequence (DNA): TGTGCCAGCAGCCAGTACGTCGTGGGTGGCTACACCTTC. The chain employs TRBV14 and TRBJ1-2; D is undetermined. Between the trimmed V and J ends, which lost 3 bases and 7 bases, there was a span of 12 bases. This CDR3 has 13 residues. Germline-derived CDR1 and CDR2 are SGHDN and FVKESK. The whole variable domain, filled in from reference TRBV14 and TRBJ1-2, reads EAGVTQFPSHSVIEKGQTVTLRCDPISGHDNLYWYRRVMGKEIKFLLHFVKESKQDESGMPNNRFLAERTGGTYSTLKVQPAELEDSGVYFCASSQYVVGGYTFGSGTRLTVV.

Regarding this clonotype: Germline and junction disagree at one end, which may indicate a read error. CDR3 nucleotides: TGTGCCAGTTGCCCTCGACAGCTTGAGAACACTGAAGCTCTCTTT. Amino acids: CASCPRQLENTEALF. V gene TRBV19 combines with J gene TRBJ1-1; possibly TRBD1 for D (5 bases). Germline V gene data show CDR1 as LNHDA and CDR2 as SQIVND (reference sequence). CDR3 length: 15 residues. Filled out from reference TRBV19 and TRBJ1-1, the complete variable domain reads DGGITQSPKYLFRKEGQNVTLSCEQNLNHDAMYWYRQDPGQGLRLIYYSQIVNDFQKGDIAEGYSVSREKKESFPLTVTSAQKNPTAFYLCASCPRQLENTEALFGQGTRLTVV.

This chain's CDR3 is CASVQIAGGPMQYF. The CDR3 DNA sequence: TGTGCCAGCGTACAGATAGCGGGGGGACCCATGCAGTATTTT. V and J are TRBV7-9 and TRBJ2-3; 10 bases fit TRBD2. V shed 8 bases and J 11 bases; nucleotides not matched to a gene: 13. Germline V gene sequence: CDR1 SEHNR, CDR2 FQNEAQ (reference sequence). The CDR3 runs to 14 residues.

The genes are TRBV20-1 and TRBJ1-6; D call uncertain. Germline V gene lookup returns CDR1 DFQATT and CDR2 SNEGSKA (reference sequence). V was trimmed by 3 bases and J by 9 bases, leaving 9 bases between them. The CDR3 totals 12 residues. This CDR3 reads CSASRRGSPLHF. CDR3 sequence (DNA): TGCAGTGCTAGCCGTCGGGGTTCACCCCTCCACTTT.

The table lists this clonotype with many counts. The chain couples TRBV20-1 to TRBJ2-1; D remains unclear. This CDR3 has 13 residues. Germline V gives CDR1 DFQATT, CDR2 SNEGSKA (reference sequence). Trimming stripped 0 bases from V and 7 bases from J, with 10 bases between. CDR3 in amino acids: CSARDMLGNEQFF. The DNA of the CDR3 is TGCAGTGCTAGAGATATGCTTGGGAATGAGCAGTTCTTC.

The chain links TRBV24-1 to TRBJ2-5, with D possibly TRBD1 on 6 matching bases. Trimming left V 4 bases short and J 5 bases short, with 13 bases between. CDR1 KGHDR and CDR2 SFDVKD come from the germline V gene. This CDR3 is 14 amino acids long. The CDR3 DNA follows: TGTGCCACCAGTGACAACAGGGATCGGGAGACCCAGTACTTC. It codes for CATSDNRDRETQYF.

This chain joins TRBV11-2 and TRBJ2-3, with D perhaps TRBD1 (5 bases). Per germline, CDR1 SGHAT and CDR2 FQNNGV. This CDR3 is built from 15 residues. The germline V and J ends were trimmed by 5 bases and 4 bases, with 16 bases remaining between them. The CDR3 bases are TGTGCCAGCAGCCCGGAGAACCAGGGTCCAGATACGCAGTATTTT. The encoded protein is CASSPENQGPDTQYF.

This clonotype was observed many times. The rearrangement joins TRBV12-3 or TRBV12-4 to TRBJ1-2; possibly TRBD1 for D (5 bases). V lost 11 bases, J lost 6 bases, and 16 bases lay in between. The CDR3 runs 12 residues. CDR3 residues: CAGYTGRHGYTF. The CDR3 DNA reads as TGTGCCGGATATACGGGACGCCATGGCTACACCTTC.

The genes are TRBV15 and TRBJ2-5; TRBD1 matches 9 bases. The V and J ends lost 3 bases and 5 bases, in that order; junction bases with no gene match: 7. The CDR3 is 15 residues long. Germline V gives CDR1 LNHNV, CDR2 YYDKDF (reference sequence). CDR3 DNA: TGTGCCACCAGCAGCGACAGGGGGAATGGGGAGACCCAGTACTTC. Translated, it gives CATSSDRGNGETQYF.

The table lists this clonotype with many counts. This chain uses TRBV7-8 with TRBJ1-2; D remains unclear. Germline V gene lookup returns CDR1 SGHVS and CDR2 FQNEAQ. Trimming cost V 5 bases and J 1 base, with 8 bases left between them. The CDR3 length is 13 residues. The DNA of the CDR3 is TGTGCCAGCAGCCCCGAGGTTAACTATGGCTACACCTTC. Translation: CASSPEVNYGYTF.

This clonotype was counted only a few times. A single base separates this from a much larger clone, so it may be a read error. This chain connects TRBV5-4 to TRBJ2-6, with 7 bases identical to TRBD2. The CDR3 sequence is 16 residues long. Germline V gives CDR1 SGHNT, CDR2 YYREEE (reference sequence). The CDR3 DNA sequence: TGTGCCAGCAAGGTGGGGGGGAGCTCTGGGGCCAACGTCCAGACTTTC. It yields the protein CASKVGGSSGANVQTF. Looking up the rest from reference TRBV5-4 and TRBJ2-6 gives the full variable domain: ETGVTQSPTHLIKTRGQQVTLRCSSQSGHNTVSWYQQALGQGPQFIFQYYREEENGRGNFPPRFSGLQFPNYSSELNVNALELDDSALYLCASKVGGSSGANVQTFGAGSRLTVL.

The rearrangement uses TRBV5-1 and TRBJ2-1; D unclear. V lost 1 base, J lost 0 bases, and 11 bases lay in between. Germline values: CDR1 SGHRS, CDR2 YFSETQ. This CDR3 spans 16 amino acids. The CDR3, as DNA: TGCGCCAGCAGCTTGACTGCAAAGAGCTCCTACAATGAGCAGTTCTTC. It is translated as CASSLTAKSSYNEQFF.

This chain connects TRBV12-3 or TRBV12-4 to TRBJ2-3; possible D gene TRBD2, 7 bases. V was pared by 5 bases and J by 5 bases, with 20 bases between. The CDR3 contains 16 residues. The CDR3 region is CASSLRGRGGGDTQYF. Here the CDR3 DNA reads TGTGCCAGCAGTCTAAGAGGCAGGGGCGGGGGAGATACGCAGTATTTT.

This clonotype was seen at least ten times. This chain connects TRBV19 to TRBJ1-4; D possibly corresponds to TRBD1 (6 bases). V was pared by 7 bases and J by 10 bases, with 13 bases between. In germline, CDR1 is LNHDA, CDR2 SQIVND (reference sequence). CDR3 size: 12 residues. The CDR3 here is CASMGGVGKLFF. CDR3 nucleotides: TGTGCCAGTATGGGGGGCGTCGGAAAACTGTTTTTT.

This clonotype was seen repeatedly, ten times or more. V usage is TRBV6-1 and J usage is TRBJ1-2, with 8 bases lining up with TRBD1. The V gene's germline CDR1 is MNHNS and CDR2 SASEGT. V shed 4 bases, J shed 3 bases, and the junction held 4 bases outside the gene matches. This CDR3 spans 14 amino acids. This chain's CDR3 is CASSVTGGDYGYTF. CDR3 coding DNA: TGTGCCAGCAGTGTTACAGGGGGGGACTATGGCTACACCTTC.

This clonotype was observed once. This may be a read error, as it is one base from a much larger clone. DNA for the CDR3: TGTGCCAACAGTCCCTCGTTATCTGGAAACACCATATATTTT. It is translated as CANSPSLSGNTIYF. V and J are TRBV6-5 and TRBJ1-3; D gene ambiguous. CDR3 length: 14 residues. CDR1 is MNHEY and CDR2 is SVGAGI in the germline V gene.

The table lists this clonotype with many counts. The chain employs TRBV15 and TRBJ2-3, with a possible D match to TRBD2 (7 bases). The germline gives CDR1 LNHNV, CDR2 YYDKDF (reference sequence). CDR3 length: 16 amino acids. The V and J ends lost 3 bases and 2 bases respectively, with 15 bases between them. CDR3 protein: CATSRRAGAYTDTQYF. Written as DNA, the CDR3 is TGTGCCACCAGCAGGAGGGCGGGGGCCTACACAGATACGCAGTATTTT.

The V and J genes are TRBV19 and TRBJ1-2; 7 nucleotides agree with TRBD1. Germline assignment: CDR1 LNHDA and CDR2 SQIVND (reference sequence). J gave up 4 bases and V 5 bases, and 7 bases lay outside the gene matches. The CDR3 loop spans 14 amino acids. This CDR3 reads CASSHPTGFYGYTF. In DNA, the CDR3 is TGTGCCAGTAGTCACCCGACAGGGTTCTATGGCTACACCTTC.

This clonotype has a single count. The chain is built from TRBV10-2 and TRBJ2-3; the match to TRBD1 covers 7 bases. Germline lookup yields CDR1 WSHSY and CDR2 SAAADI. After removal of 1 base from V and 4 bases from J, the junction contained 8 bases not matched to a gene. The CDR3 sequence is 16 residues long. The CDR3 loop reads CASSELTGLRADTQYF. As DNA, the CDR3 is TGCGCCAGCAGTGAGTTGACAGGGCTCAGAGCAGATACGCAGTATTTT.

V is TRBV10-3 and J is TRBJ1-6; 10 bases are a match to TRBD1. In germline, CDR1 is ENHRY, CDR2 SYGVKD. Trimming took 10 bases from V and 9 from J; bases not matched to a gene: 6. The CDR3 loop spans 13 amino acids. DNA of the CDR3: TGTGCCAGCCAAGGGACAGGGGCTTCACCCCTCCACTTT. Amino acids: CASQGTGASPLHF.

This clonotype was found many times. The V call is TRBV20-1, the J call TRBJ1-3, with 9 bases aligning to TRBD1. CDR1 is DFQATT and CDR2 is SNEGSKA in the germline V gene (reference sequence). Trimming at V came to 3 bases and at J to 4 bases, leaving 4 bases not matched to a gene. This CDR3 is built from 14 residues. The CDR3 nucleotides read TGCAGTGCTAGGACAGGGGGATTGGGAAACACCATATATTTT. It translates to CSARTGGLGNTIYF.

The CDR3 reads CASKGGDYSNQPQHF. The CDR3 nucleotides read TGTGCCAGTAAGGGGGGGGATTATAGCAATCAGCCCCAGCATTTT. The chain couples TRBV19 to TRBJ1-5; tentative D call: TRBD1 (6 bases). The length of the CDR3 is 15 residues. From germline, CDR1 is LNHDA and CDR2 SQIVND (reference sequence). V was cut by 7 bases and J by 0 bases, with 13 bases left in between.

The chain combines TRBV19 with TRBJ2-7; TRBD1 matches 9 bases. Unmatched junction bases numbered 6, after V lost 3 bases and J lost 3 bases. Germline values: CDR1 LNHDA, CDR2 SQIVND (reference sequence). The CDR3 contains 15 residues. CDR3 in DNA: TGTGCCAGTAGTATCGCCGGGACAGGGAACTACGAGCAGTACTTC. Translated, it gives CASSIAGTGNYEQYF. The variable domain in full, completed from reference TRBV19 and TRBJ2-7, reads DGGITQSPKYLFRKEGQNVTLSCEQNLNHDAMYWYRQDPGQGLRLIYYSQIVNDFQKGDIAEGYSVSREKKESFPLTVTSAQKNPTAFYLCASSIAGTGNYEQYFGPGTRLTVT.

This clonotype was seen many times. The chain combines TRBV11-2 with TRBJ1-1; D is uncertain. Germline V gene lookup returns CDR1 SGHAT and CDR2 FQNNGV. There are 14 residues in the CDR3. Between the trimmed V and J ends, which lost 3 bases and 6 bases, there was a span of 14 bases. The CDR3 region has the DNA TGTGCCAGCAGCTTGTGGCTTTCAAGGGCTGAAGCTTTCTTT. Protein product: CASSLWLSRAEAFF.

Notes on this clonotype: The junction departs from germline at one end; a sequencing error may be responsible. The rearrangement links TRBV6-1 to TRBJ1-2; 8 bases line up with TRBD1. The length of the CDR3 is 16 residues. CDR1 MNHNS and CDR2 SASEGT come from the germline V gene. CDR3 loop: CARAWTGLVTNYGYTF. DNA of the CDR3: TGTGCTAGAGCCTGGACAGGGCTTGTAACTAATTATGGCTACACCTTC.

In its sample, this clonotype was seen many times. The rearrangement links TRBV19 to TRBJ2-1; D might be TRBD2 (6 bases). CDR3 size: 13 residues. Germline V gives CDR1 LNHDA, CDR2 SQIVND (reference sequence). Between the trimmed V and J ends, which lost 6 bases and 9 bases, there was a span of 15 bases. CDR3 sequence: CASRWTNGGEQFF. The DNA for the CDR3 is TGTGCCAGTAGGTGGACTAACGGGGGTGAGCAGTTCTTC.